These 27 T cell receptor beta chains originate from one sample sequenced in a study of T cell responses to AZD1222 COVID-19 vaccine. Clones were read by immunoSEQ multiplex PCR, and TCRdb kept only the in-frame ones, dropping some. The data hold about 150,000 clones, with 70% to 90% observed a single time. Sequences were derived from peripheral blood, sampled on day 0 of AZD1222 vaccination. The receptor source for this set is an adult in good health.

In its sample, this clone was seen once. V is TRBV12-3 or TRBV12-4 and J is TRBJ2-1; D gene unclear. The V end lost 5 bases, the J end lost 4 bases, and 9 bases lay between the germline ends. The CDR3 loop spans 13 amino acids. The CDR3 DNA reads TGTGCCAGCAGTCCCATCCAATACAATGAGCAGTTCTTC. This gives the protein CASSPIQYNEQFF.

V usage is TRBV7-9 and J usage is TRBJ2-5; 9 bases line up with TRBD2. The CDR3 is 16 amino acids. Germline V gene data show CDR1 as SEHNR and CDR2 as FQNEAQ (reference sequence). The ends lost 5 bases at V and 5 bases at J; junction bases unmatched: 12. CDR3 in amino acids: CASSPRTSAGDETQYF. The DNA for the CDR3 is TGTGCCAGCAGCCCGAGGACTAGCGCTGGGGACGAGACCCAGTACTTC.

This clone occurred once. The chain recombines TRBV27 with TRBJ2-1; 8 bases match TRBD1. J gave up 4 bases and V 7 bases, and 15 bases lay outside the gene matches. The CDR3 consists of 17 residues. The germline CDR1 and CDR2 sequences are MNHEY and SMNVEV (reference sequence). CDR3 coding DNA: TGTGCCAGCACCACCGTCAGGGGGCCCTCCCCTTACAATGAGCAGTTCTTC. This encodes CASTTVRGPSPYNEQFF.

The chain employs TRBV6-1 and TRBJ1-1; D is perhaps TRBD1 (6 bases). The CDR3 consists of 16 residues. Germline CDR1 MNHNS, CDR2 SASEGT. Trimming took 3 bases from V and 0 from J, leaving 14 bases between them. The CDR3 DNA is TGTGCCAGCAGTGACCCTATACAGGGCATGAACACTGAAGCTTTCTTT. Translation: CASSDPIQGMNTEAFF.

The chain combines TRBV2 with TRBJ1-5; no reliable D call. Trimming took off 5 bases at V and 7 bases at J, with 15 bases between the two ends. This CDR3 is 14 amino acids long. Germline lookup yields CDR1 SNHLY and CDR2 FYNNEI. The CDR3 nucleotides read TGTGCCAGCAGTCCGGGCCAGAACGAGCAGCCCCAGCATTTT. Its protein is CASSPGQNEQPQHF.

CDR3 DNA: TGTGCCAGCTCACCTGGAGGTCTTGGCACTGAAGCTTTCTTT. The encoded protein is CASSPGGLGTEAFF. The chain is built from TRBV18 and TRBJ1-1; unclear D gene. Trimming took 3 bases from V and 4 from J, leaving 12 bases between them. Germline lookup yields CDR1 KGHSH and CDR2 LQKENI. The CDR3 has 14 amino acids.

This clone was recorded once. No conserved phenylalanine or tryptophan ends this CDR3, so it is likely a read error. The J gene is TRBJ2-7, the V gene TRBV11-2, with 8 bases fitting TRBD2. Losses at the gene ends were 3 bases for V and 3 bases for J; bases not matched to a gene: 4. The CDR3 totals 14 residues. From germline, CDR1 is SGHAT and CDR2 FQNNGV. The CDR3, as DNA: TGTGCCAGCAGCTTGGGCGGGGGGTACTACGAGCAGTACCTC. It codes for CASSLGGGYYEQYL.

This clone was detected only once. CDR3 region: CATSRLDEQFF. CDR3 bases: TGTGCCACCAGCCGGCTCGATGAGCAGTTCTTC. The rearrangement joins TRBV2 to TRBJ2-1, with D uncertain. CDR3 length equals 11 residues. Trimming took 10 bases from V and 8 from J, leaving 12 bases between them. Germline loops: CDR1 SNHLY, CDR2 FYNNEI.

CDR3 nucleotide sequence: TGTGCCAGCAGCTGGTCTCCTGCATACAATGAGCAGTTCTTC. Translating gives CASSWSPAYNEQFF. The chain joins TRBV7-2 to TRBJ2-1; D ambiguous. CDR1 and CDR2 from the germline V gene are SGHTA and FQGNSA. This CDR3 has 14 amino acids. V gave up 4 bases and J gave up 4 bases, with 11 bases separating them. Complete variable domain (other parts from reference TRBV7-2 and TRBJ2-1): GAGVSQSPSNKVTEKGKDVELRCDPISGHTALYWYRQSLGQGLEFLIYFQGNSAPDKSGLPSDRFSAERTGGSVSTLTIQRTQQEDSAVYLCASSWSPAYNEQFFGPGTRLTVL.

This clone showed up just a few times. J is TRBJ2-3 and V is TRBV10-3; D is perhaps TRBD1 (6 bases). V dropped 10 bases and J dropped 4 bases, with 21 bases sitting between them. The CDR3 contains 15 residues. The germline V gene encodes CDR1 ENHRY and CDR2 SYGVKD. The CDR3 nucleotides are TGTGCCAACTCGCGACAGGTGGGGGCCGCAGATACGCAGTATTTT. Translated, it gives CANSRQVGAADTQYF.

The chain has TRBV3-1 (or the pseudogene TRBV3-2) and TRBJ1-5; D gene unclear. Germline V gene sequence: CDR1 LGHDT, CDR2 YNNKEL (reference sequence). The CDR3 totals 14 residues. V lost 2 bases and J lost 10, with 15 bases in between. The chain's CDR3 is CASSQNPSGVPQHF. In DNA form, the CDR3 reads TGTGCCAGCAGCCAAAACCCGAGTGGGGTCCCCCAGCATTTT.

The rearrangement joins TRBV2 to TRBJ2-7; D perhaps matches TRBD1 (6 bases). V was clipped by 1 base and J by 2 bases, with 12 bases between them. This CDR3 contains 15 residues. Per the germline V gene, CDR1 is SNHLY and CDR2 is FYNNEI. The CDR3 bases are TGTGCCAGCAGTGAAGGCCGGGACATCACCTACGAGCAGTACTTC. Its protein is CASSEGRDITYEQYF. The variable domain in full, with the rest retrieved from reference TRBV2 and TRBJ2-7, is EPEVTQTPSHQVTQMGQEVILRCVPISNHLYFYWYRQILGQKVEFLVSFYNNEISEKSEIFDDQFSVERPDGSNFTLKIRSTKLEDSAMYFCASSEGRDITYEQYFGPGTRLTVT.

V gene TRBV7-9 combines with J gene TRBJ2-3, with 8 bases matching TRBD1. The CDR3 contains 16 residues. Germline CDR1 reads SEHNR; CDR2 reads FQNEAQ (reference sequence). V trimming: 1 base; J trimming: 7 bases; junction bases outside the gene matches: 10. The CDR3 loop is CASSLVGQGAAYTQYF. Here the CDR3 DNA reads TGTGCCAGCAGCTTAGTAGGACAGGGCGCAGCATATACGCAGTATTTT.

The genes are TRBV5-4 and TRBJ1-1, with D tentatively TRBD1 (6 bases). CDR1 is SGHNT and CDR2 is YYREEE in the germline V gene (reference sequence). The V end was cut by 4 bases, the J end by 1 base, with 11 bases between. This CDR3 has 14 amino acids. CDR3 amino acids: CASSPTGSNTEAFF. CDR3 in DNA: TGTGCCAGCAGCCCAACAGGGTCGAACACTGAAGCTTTCTTT.

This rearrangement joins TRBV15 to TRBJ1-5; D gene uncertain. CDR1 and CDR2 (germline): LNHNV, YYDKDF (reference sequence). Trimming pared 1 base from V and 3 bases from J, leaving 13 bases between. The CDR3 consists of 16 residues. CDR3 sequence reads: CATSRVVAGYNQPQHF. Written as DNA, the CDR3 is TGTGCCACCAGCAGAGTTGTGGCAGGTTACAATCAGCCCCAGCATTTT.

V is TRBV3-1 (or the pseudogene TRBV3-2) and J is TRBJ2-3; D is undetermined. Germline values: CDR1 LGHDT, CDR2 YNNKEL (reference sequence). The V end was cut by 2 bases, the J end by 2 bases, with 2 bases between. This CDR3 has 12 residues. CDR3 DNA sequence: TGTGCCAGCAGCCAATTCACAGATACGCAGTATTTT. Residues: CASSQFTDTQYF.

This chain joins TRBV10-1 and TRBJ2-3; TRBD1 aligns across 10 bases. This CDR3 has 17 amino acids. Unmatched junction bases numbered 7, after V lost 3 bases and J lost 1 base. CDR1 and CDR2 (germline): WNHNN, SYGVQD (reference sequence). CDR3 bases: TGCGCCAGCAGTGATTTCCCCGGGACAGGGGGCACAGATACGCAGTATTTT. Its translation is CASSDFPGTGGTDTQYF.

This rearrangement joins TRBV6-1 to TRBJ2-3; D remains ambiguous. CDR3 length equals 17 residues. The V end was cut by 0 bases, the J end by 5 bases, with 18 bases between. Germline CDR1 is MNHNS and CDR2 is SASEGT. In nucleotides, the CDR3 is TGTGCCAGCAGTGAAGCGCGTAACGGGCGTGGAGAAGATACGCAGTATTTT. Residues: CASSEARNGRGEDTQYF.

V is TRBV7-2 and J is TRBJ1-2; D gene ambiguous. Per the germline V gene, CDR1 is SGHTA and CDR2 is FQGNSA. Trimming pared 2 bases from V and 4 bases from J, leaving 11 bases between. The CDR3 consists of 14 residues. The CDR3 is CASSLQSDRYGYTF. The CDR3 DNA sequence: TGTGCCAGCAGCTTACAGAGTGACCGCTATGGCTACACCTTC. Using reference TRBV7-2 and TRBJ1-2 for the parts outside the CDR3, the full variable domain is GAGVSQSPSNKVTEKGKDVELRCDPISGHTALYWYRQSLGQGLEFLIYFQGNSAPDKSGLPSDRFSAERTGGSVSTLTIQRTQQEDSAVYLCASSLQSDRYGYTFGSGTRLTVV.

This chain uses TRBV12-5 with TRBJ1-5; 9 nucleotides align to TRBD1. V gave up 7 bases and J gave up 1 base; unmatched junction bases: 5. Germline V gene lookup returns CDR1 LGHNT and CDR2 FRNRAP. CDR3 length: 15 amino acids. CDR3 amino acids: CASARGTGSNQPQHF. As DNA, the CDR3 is TGTGCTAGTGCCCGGGGGACAGGGAGCAATCAGCCCCAGCATTTT.

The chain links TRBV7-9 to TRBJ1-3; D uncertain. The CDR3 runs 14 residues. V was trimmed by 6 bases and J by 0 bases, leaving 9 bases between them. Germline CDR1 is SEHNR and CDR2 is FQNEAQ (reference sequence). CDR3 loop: CASRAGYSGNTIYF. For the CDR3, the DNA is TGTGCCAGCAGGGCGGGCTACTCTGGAAACACCATATATTTT.

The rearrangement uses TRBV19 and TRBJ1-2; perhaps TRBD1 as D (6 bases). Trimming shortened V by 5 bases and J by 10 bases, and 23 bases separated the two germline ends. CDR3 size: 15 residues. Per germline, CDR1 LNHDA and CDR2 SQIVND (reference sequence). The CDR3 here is CASSSGATGRALYTF. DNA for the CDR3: TGTGCCAGTAGTTCGGGGGCGACAGGAAGAGCACTCTACACCTTC.

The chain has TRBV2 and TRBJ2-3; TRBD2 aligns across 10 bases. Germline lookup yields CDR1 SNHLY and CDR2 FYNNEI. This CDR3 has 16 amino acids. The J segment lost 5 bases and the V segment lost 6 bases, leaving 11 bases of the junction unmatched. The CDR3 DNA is TGTGCCAGCAGGGATCTAGCGGGGGTCTATAAAGATACGCAGTATTTT. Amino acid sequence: CASRDLAGVYKDTQYF.

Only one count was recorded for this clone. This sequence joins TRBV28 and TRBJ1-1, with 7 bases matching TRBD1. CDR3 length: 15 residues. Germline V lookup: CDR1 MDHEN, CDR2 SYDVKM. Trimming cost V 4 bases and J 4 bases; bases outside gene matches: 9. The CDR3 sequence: CASSSRQGPSTEAFF. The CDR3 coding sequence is TGTGCCAGCAGTTCCAGACAGGGACCCAGCACTGAAGCTTTCTTT.

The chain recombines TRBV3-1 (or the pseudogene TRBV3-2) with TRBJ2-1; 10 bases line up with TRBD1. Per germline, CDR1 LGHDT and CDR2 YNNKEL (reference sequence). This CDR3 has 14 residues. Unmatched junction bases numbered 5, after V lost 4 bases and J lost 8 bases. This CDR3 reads CASSRTGGRYEQFF. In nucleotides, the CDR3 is TGTGCCAGCAGCCGGACAGGGGGAAGGTATGAGCAGTTCTTC.

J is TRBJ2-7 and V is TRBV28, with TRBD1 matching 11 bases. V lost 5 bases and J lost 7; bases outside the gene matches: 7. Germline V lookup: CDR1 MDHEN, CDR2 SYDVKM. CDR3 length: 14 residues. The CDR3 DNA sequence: TGTGCCAGCAGTCCGGGGACAGGGGGAGGGGAGCAGTACTTC. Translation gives CASSPGTGGGEQYF.

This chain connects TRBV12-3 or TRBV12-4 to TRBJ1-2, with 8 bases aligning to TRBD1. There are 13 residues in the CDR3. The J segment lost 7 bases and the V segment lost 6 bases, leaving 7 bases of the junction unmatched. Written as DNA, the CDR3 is TGTGCCAGCAGCCGAGGACAGGGAAGTGGCTACACCTTC. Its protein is CASSRGQGSGYTF.